This is a list of T cell receptor beta chains from one sample in a study of blood T cells in healthy people across ages. TCRdb re-called the 5' RACE reads with MiXCR, one entry per CDR3 protein. The table shows roughly 680,000 distinct CDR3 sequences, with under 25% occurring only once. Sequences were obtained from blood. Receptor source: a man between 70 and 80 years old in good health. Both conserved end residues are part of each CDR3. A D gene is named only where the DNA matches it firmly. The size of a clone is reported for some rows only, either as once, few or many, or as a class for expanded clones.

TRBV12-3/TRBV12-4	TRBD1	few	TRBJ2-7	CASRTGAREQYF	TGTGCCAGCAGAACAGGGGCGCGGGAGCAGTACTTC
TRBV5-1	TRBD2	once	TRBJ2-2	CASSLRPRASGSNTGELFF	TGCGCCAGCAGCTTGAGGCCGCGGGCTAGCGGGAGTAACACCGGGGAGCTGTTTTTT
TRBV7-2	NA	few	TRBJ1-5	CASSLDRRKPGNQPQHF	TGTGCCAGCAGCTTAGATCGCAGGAAACCAGGCAATCAGCCCCAGCATTTT
TRBV4-1	NA	NA	TRBJ2-7	CASSSSVSGRAYEQYF	TGCGCCAGCAGCTCAAGCGTATCCGGGAGAGCCTACGAGCAGTACTTC
TRBV7-2	TRBD2	NA	TRBJ2-5	CASSLIGGRGQETQYF	TGTGCCAGCAGCTTAATTGGCGGGAGAGGTCAAGAGACCCAGTACTTC
TRBV2	NA	few	TRBJ1-1	CASSVSGVEAFF	TGTGCCAGCAGTGTTTCAGGGGTGGAAGCTTTCTTT
TRBV7-2	NA	NA	TRBJ2-7	CASSPSPDPSYEQYF	TGTGCCAGCAGCCCTTCACCTGACCCTTCCTACGAGCAGTACTTC
TRBV6-1	NA	NA	TRBJ1-6	CASIADSSSYNSPLHF	TGTGCCAGCATTGCTGACTCGAGCTCCTATAATTCACCCCTCCACTTT
TRBV24-1	NA	few	TRBJ2-1	CATSDSQGPVNEQFF	TGTGCCACCAGTGATTCGCAGGGCCCGGTTAATGAGCAGTTCTTC
TRBV6-1	NA	NA	TRBJ2-3	CASSEGVSHTYSTDTQYF	TGTGCCAGCAGTGAGGGCGTCAGTCACACCTATAGCACAGATACGCAGTATTTT
TRBV12-3/TRBV12-4	TRBD1	few	TRBJ2-2	CASNLGGNTGELFF	TGTGCCAGCAACTTAGGGGGCAACACCGGGGAGCTGTTTTTT
TRBV7-6	TRBD1	few	TRBJ2-7	CASSQDTRGQGGEQYF	TGTGCCAGCAGCCAAGACACAAGGGGACAGGGGGGCGAGCAGTACTTC
TRBV25-1	NA	NA	TRBJ2-4	CASSESGGDIQYF	TGTGCCAGCAGTGAATCTGGTGGAGACATTCAGTACTTC
TRBV24-1	TRBD2	NA	TRBJ2-1	CATSGGRNNNEQFF	TGTGCCACCAGTGGCGGGAGGAACAACAATGAGCAGTTCTTC
TRBV5-1	NA	many	TRBJ1-5	CASSPVGGSNQPQHF	TGCGCCAGCAGCCCCGTAGGTGGTAGCAATCAGCCCCAGCATTTT
TRBV4-1	TRBD2	many	TRBJ2-7	CASSRVTGTSGYEQYF	TGCGCCAGCAGCCGAGTAACCGGGACTAGCGGCTACGAGCAGTACTTC
TRBV5-1	NA	NA	TRBJ2-5	CASSYPFAGSQETQYF	TGCGCCAGCAGTTACCCTTTTGCAGGCAGCCAAGAGACCCAGTACTTC
TRBV10-2	TRBD2	NA	TRBJ2-7	CASSESGGSFYEQYF	TGCGCCAGCAGTGAGTCCGGCGGGAGTTTCTACGAGCAGTACTTC
TRBV5-1	NA	few	TRBJ2-2	CASSLLAVDTGELFF	TGCGCCAGCAGCTTGTTAGCGGTGGACACCGGGGAGCTGTTTTTT
TRBV6-6	TRBD1	few	TRBJ2-5	CASSAPQDRAQTQYF	TGTGCCAGCAGTGCACCCCAGGACAGGGCTCAGACCCAGTACTTC
TRBV12-3/TRBV12-4	TRBD1	many	TRBJ2-2	CASSLPPGQGSTGELFF	TGTGCCAGCAGTTTGCCCCCGGGACAGGGGTCCACCGGGGAGCTGTTTTTT
TRBV6-5	TRBD2	NA	TRBJ2-1	CASSYSPASGSRSSYNEQFF	TGTGCCAGCAGTTACTCCCCGGCTAGCGGGAGTAGGAGCTCCTACAATGAGCAGTTCTTC
TRBV9	TRBD1	few	TRBJ2-2	CASSIGQGVESGELFF	TGTGCCAGCAGCATAGGACAGGGGGTAGAGTCCGGGGAGCTGTTTTTT
TRBV2	NA	NA	TRBJ1-1	CASSGDLPNTEAFF	TGTGCCAGCAGTGGAGACCTACCGAACACTGAAGCTTTCTTT
TRBV5-1	NA	few	TRBJ2-7	CASSSLGEGGPLSYEQYF	TGCGCCAGCAGCTCCCTCGGGGAGGGGGGTCCCCTCTCCTACGAGCAGTACTTC
TRBV5-1	NA	few	TRBJ2-2	CASRGEGELFF	TGCGCCAGCCGGGGAGAAGGGGAGCTGTTTTTT
TRBV20-1	TRBD1	few	TRBJ2-7	CSAVPGQGRFEQYF	TGCAGTGCAGTACCCGGACAGGGCCGGTTCGAGCAGTACTTC
TRBV29-1	NA	many	TRBJ2-1	CSVEGTGNYNEQFF	TGCAGCGTTGAGGGAACAGGGAACTACAATGAGCAGTTCTTC
TRBV7-2	TRBD2	NA	TRBJ2-1	CASSLGWGGNEEFF	TGTGCCAGCAGCTTAGGATGGGGGGGTAATGAGGAGTTCTTC
TRBV4-3	NA	NA	TRBJ2-7	CASSQDKGLSYEQYF	TGCGCCAGCAGCCAAGATAAGGGGCTCTCCTACGAGCAGTACTTC